Each of the 10 T cell receptor beta chains below was sequenced from the same sample in a study of cytomegalovirus exposure and HLA in healthy donors. The study ran its PCR with 60 Vbeta and 13 Jbeta primers. Some clones are missing from TCRdb's copy, which holds only in-frame ones; the method was immunoSEQ multiplex PCR. The profile shows 100,000 to 150,000 clones, under 80% of them singletons. The sample consisted of PBMCs. All receptors derive from a woman in her sixties in good health and CMV-seropositive.

This clone was observed a few times. V gene TRBV7-8 combines with J gene TRBJ1-2, with D possibly matching TRBD1 (5 bases). V lost 5 bases to trimming and J lost 3 bases, with 16 bases between them. Germline-derived CDR1 and CDR2 are SGHVS and FQNEAQ. The CDR3 covers 15 residues. DNA of the CDR3: TGTGCCAGCAGCCCAAGAGGTTCGGGGGACTATGGCTACACCTTC. Its translation: CASSPRGSGDYGYTF.

The chain is built from TRBV6-5 and TRBJ1-3, with a tentative D call TRBD1 (6 bases). Trimming cost V 6 bases and J 4 bases, with 16 bases left between them. CDR3 length equals 15 residues. Germline V gene sequence: CDR1 MNHEY, CDR2 SVGAGI. The CDR3 DNA reads TGTGCCAGCAGACCTCAGGGGAGGGGAGGAAACACCATATATTTT. It encodes CASRPQGRGGNTIYF.

The V call is TRBV19, the J call TRBJ1-1, with 9 bases matching TRBD1. In germline, CDR1 is LNHDA, CDR2 SQIVND (reference sequence). The CDR3 is 14 amino acids. V lost 4 bases and J lost 1; bases outside the gene matches: 1. CDR3 nucleotides: TGTGCCAGTAGTAGACAGGGGGGGAACACTGAAGCTTTCTTT. This sequence encodes CASSRQGGNTEAFF. Full variable domain (rest looked up from reference TRBV19 and TRBJ1-1): DGGITQSPKYLFRKEGQNVTLSCEQNLNHDAMYWYRQDPGQGLRLIYYSQIVNDFQKGDIAEGYSVSREKKESFPLTVTSAQKNPTAFYLCASSRQGGNTEAFFGQGTRLTVV.

A word on this clone: Compared with germline, one end of the junction differs, possibly owing to a read error. The rearrangement links TRBV14 to TRBJ1-2; D is undetermined. There are 13 residues in the CDR3. CDR1 is SGHDN, CDR2 FVKESK, per germline. Here the CDR3 DNA reads TGTGCCAGCAGCCAAGATTGGGAGAAACCAGGAGCCTTC. Translated: CASSQDWEKPGAF.

The chain carries TRBV6-1 and TRBJ2-7; TRBD1 matches 7 bases. The V gene end was trimmed by 8 bases and the J gene end by 3 bases; junction bases not matched to a gene: 7. Germline-derived CDR1 and CDR2 are MNHNS and SASEGT. The CDR3 totals 13 residues. The CDR3 is CASHRDSLYEQYF. The CDR3 DNA follows: TGTGCCAGCCACCGGGACAGCCTCTACGAGCAGTACTTC.

In this sample, this clone turned up a few times. The identical CDR3 is also encoded by other nucleotide sequences in the sample. V is TRBV7-2 and J is TRBJ1-5, with 9 bases fitting TRBD1. The CDR3 runs to 13 residues. Germline loops: CDR1 SGHTA, CDR2 FQGNSA. Losses at the gene ends were 5 bases for V and 4 bases for J; bases not matched to a gene: 0. CDR3 bases: TGTGCCAGCAGCGGACAGGGGAATCAGCCCCAGCATTTT. It yields the protein CASSGQGNQPQHF.

The chain links TRBV5-1 to TRBJ1-2; D might be TRBD1 (6 bases). The V end was cut by 3 bases, the J end by 5 bases, with 14 bases between. The CDR3 length is 14 residues. Per germline, CDR1 SGHRS and CDR2 YFSETQ. The chain's CDR3 is CASSSDRLIYGYTF. DNA of the CDR3: TGCGCCAGCAGCTCCGACAGGCTTATTTATGGCTACACCTTC.

V usage is TRBV7-2 and J usage is TRBJ1-5; 12 nucleotides align to TRBD1. J gave up 0 bases and V 5 bases, and 5 bases lay outside the gene matches. Germline CDR1 and CDR2: SGHTA and FQGNSA. The CDR3 covers 17 residues. The CDR3 coding sequence is TGTGCCAGCAGCCTGGGACAGGGGGCTCATAGCAATCAGCCCCAGCATTTT. Translating gives CASSLGQGAHSNQPQHF.

CDR3 nucleotides: TGTGCCACTCCCTCGACAGGGGCGAACTATGGCTACACCTTC. This sequence encodes CATPSTGANYGYTF. This sequence joins TRBV18 and TRBJ1-2; 8 bases match TRBD1. CDR3 length: 14 residues. Per germline, CDR1 KGHSH and CDR2 LQKENI. Trimming at V came to 10 bases and at J to 2 bases, leaving 9 bases not matched to a gene.

The rearrangement links TRBV5-1 to TRBJ2-3; D possibly corresponds to TRBD1 (5 bases). V lost 4 bases and J 3 bases, leaving 9 bases between the germline ends. CDR1 is SGHRS and CDR2 is YFSETQ in the germline V gene. The CDR3 is 13 residues long. In DNA, the CDR3 is TGCGCCAGCAGCCCCCCAGGGACAGATACGCAGTATTTT. Translating gives CASSPPGTDTQYF.